This TCR beta chain came from a study of identifying expanded T cells in peripheral blood. J was trimmed by 0 bases and V by 2 bases; bases with no gene match: 9. The germline gives CDR1 SGHTA, CDR2 FQGNSA. This CDR3 is built from 17 residues. Sequencing was performed with immunoSEQ multiplex PCR; in TCRdb, only in-frame clones are kept and a portion is missing. The profile shows 60,000 to 70,000 clones, around 87% of them singletons. The TCR was taken from a person aged 18 to 69 in good health. The sequenced sample was blood. The J gene is TRBJ2-7, the V gene TRBV7-2, with 8 bases identical to TRBD2. This CDR3 reads CASSLSLASGFSYEQYF. CDR3 nucleotide sequence: TGTGCCAGCAGCTTATCGTTGGCTAGCGGGTTCTCCTACGAGCAGTACTTC.